The 10 T cell receptor beta chains below all came from one sample that was sequenced in a study of T cells after yellow fever vaccination. Each CDR3 protein is one row after TCRdb ran MiXCR on the 5' RACE reads. The sample holds some 260,000 distinct CDR3 sequences, about 5.2% seen once. This sample comprised CD4+ T cells sorted from PBMCs, obtained on the day of the yellow fever booster vaccination. The receptors stem from a man between 18 and 29 years old who received the YFV17D yellow fever vaccine.

The V and J genes are TRBV5-1 and TRBJ2-7; D remains unclear. Trimming took off 0 bases at V and 5 bases at J, with 12 bases between the two ends. The germline CDR1 and CDR2 sequences are SGHRS and YFSETQ. The CDR3 has 14 residues. The DNA of the CDR3 is TGCGCCAGCAGCTTGGACGATGTTTTGCACGAGCAGTACTTC. Translation: CASSLDDVLHEQYF.

The rearrangement links TRBV7-2 to TRBJ1-3; unclear D gene. From germline, CDR1 is SGHTA and CDR2 FQGNSA. The CDR3 has 15 residues. V was shortened by 5 bases and J by 9 bases, with 20 bases between the two germline ends. The CDR3 is CASSAFVLTEGTIYF. CDR3 sequence (DNA): TGTGCCAGCAGCGCGTTCGTATTAACGGAGGGCACCATATATTTT.

Comments on this clonotype: With a much larger clone just one base away, this may be a read error. For the CDR3, the DNA is TGTGCCAGCGGCCTCTCAGGGGTTGCCACTGAAGCTTTCTTT. Amino acid sequence: CASGLSGVATEAFF. The chain links TRBV3-1 to TRBJ1-1; tentatively, D is TRBD1 (6 bases). The CDR3 contains 14 residues. Trimming took 8 bases from V and 4 from J, leaving 17 bases between them. CDR1 and CDR2 from the germline V gene are LGHDT and YNNKEL (reference sequence). Using reference TRBV3-1 and TRBJ1-1 for the parts outside the CDR3, the full variable domain is DTAVSQTPKYLVTQMGNDKSIKCEQNLGHDTMYWYKQDSKKFLKIMFSYNNKELIINETVPNRFSPKSPDKAHLNLHINSLELGDSAVYFCASGLSGVATEAFFGQGTRLTVV.

The chain employs TRBV5-1 and TRBJ1-1; D gene ambiguous. V lost 1 base to trimming and J lost 0 bases, with 10 bases between them. Germline V gene lookup returns CDR1 SGHRS and CDR2 YFSETQ. CDR3 length: 15 amino acids. CDR3 loop: CASSLRRGLNTEAFF. The CDR3, as DNA: TGCGCCAGCAGCTTGCGCAGAGGACTGAACACTGAAGCTTTCTTT. The whole variable domain, remainder taken from reference TRBV5-1 and TRBJ1-1, is KAGVTQTPRYLIKTRGQQVTLSCSPISGHRSVSWYQQTPGQGLQFLFEYFSETQRNKGNFPGRFSGRQFSNSRSEMNVSTLELGDSALYLCASSLRRGLNTEAFFGQGTRLTVV.

This clonotype has more than one count but fewer than ten. CDR3 sequence: CASSDSSAKNIQYF. CDR3 in DNA: TGTGCCAGCAGTGATAGTAGCGCCAAAAACATTCAGTACTTC. The chain combines TRBV2 with TRBJ2-4; D is unresolved. Germline assignment: CDR1 SNHLY and CDR2 FYNNEI. The CDR3 sequence is 14 residues long. The ends were cut back, 3 bases at V and 1 base at J, with 7 bases in the middle.

Ten or more counts support this clonotype. CDR3: CASSYPGTYEQYF. In DNA, the CDR3 is TGTGCCAGCAGTTACCCGGGCACCTACGAGCAGTACTTC. The V and J genes are TRBV6-2 or TRBV6-3 and TRBJ2-7; no clear D gene. V was cut by 2 bases and J by 2 bases, with 7 bases left in between. The CDR3 runs 13 residues. Germline loops: CDR1 MNHEY, CDR2 SVGEGT.

The rearrangement joins TRBV6-2 or TRBV6-3 to TRBJ2-7, with D possibly matching TRBD1 (6 bases). This CDR3 contains 15 residues. Trimming pared 2 bases from V and 1 base from J, leaving 12 bases between. Germline V gives CDR1 MNHEY, CDR2 SVGEGT. As DNA, the CDR3 is TGTGCCAGCAGTTACGGCTCCACAGGGTCCTACGAGCAGTACTTC. It is translated as CASSYGSTGSYEQYF.

The V and J genes are TRBV6-5 and TRBJ1-2, with D hard to call. Germline CDR1 reads MNHEY; CDR2 reads SVGAGI. This CDR3 has 14 amino acids. Trimming took 2 bases from V and 3 from J, leaving 10 bases between them. The CDR3 loop reads CASSYGSTYYGYTF. In DNA, the CDR3 is TGTGCCAGCAGTTACGGCTCGACCTACTATGGCTACACCTTC.

This clonotype appeared a few times. This chain joins TRBV20-1 and TRBJ1-3, with D possibly being TRBD1 (5 bases). Germline V gene lookup returns CDR1 DFQATT and CDR2 SNEGSKA (reference sequence). The CDR3 is 12 residues long. Trimming left V 6 bases short and J 4 bases short, with 10 bases between. The CDR3 is CSARALGNTIYF. CDR3 DNA: TGCAGTGCCAGGGCGCTCGGAAACACCATATATTTT.

This clonotype was seen only a few times. The gene calls are TRBV7-2 and TRBJ1-2, with 8 bases aligning to TRBD1. This CDR3 spans 14 amino acids. Germline CDR1 is SGHTA and CDR2 is FQGNSA. V dropped 1 base and J dropped 7; count of bases not matched to a gene: 5. As DNA, the CDR3 is TGTGCCAGCAGCTTAGACAGGGGGACGTTTGGCTACACCTTC. It codes for CASSLDRGTFGYTF.